These 21 T cell receptor beta chains came from one sample sequenced in a study of spatial heterogeneity in lung cancer (dated by TCRdb to the late 2010s). The library came from 5' RACE. Sequencing instrument: NextSeq 500. TCRdb redid the processing of the public reads, applying fastp at Q25 and MiXCR, and retained in-frame beta chains. CDR3 protein sequences are deduplicated, and each keeps its most common genes and DNA. The sample yields 85,000 to 100,000 distinct CDR3 sequences; roughly 19% were counted once. The ten largest clones represent around a fifth of the sample. The meaning of the sample's time point label: blood at routine non-recurrence follow-up after resection. The specimen was PBMCs, collected at follow-up. The receptors come from a male donor with early-stage non-small cell lung cancer.

This clonotype was recorded a few times. The rearrangement joins TRBV11-3 to TRBJ2-7; TRBD1 or TRBD2 may be the D gene (6 bases each). Germline CDR1 SGHNT, CDR2 YENEEA. CDR3 length: 15 residues. Trimming pared 0 bases from V and 4 bases from J, leaving 13 bases between. CDR3 in amino acids: CASSLETGARYEQYF. Here the CDR3 DNA reads TGTGCCAGCAGCTTAGAAACGGGGGCGAGGTACGAGCAGTACTTC.

This clonotype was seen many times. The CDR3, as DNA: TGTGCCATCAAGGGACTAGCGGGAGTAGCAGATACGCAGTATTTT. Its protein is CAIKGLAGVADTQYF. The V and J genes are TRBV12-3 or TRBV12-4 and TRBJ2-3; 14 nucleotides match TRBD2. The CDR3 totals 15 residues. The ends lost 10 bases at V and 4 bases at J; junction bases unmatched: 7.

The sample holds a few counts of this clonotype. J is TRBJ1-2 and V is TRBV7-9; D uncertain. Between the trimmed V and J ends, which lost 4 bases and 14 bases, there was a span of 17 bases. This CDR3 has 12 amino acids. In germline, CDR1 is SEHNR, CDR2 FQNEAQ (reference sequence). The CDR3 DNA sequence: TGTGCCAGCAGCTCTATCGTTCCGATCACAACCTTC. Translated: CASSSIVPITTF.

This clonotype was detected a few times. The V gene is TRBV20-1, the J gene TRBJ2-3, with a possible D match to TRBD2 (6 bases). Germline lookup yields CDR1 DFQATT and CDR2 SNEGSKA (reference sequence). CDR3 length equals 14 residues. With 2 bases removed from V and 5 bases from J, the gap between germline ends came to 14 bases. The CDR3 region is CSARLGSLVDTQYF. The CDR3, as DNA: TGCAGTGCTAGACTCGGGAGTCTCGTAGATACGCAGTATTTT.

This clonotype was seen a handful of times. V and J are TRBV20-1 and TRBJ2-1, with 14 bases identical to TRBD2. The junction had 8 bases not matched to a gene; V was cut back by 6 bases and J by 7 bases. CDR1 and CDR2 from the germline V gene are DFQATT and SNEGSKA (reference sequence). The CDR3 loop spans 15 amino acids. The CDR3 coding sequence is TGCAGTGCGGGAAGGACTAGCGGGAGGAGTAATGAGCAGTTCTTC. Translation gives CSAGRTSGRSNEQFF.

The chain carries TRBV12-3 or TRBV12-4 and TRBJ2-1, with 8 bases that match TRBD1. The junction had 11 bases not matched to a gene; V was cut back by 5 bases and J by 8 bases. This CDR3 comprises 15 residues. CDR3 region: CASSPRQGALDEQFF. The CDR3 region has the DNA TGTGCCAGCAGTCCGCGGCAGGGGGCACTCGATGAGCAGTTCTTC.

CDR3 residues: CASSPMEQGGTEAFF. In DNA form, the CDR3 reads TGTGCCAGCAGCCCAATGGAACAGGGAGGGACTGAAGCTTTCTTT. The chain uses TRBV9 and TRBJ1-1; perhaps TRBD1 as D (6 bases). This CDR3 region has 15 residues. The germline gives CDR1 SGDLS, CDR2 YYNGEE. V was trimmed by 4 bases and J by 5 bases, leaving 18 bases between them.

The V call is TRBV6-4, the J call TRBJ2-5, with D perhaps TRBD2 (7 bases). Deletions cut 7 bases from V and 5 bases from J, with 14 bases between. The CDR3 loop spans 13 amino acids. In germline, CDR1 is MRHNA, CDR2 SNTAGT. This CDR3 reads CASIGGGLETQYF. In DNA, the CDR3 is TGTGCCAGCATTGGGGGGGGCCTCGAGACCCAGTACTTC.

This chain links TRBV3-1 with TRBJ2-2; weak D call: TRBD1 (7 bases). Trimming took 7 bases from V and 0 from J, leaving 12 bases between them. CDR3 length equals 15 residues. Germline V gene lookup returns CDR1 LGHDT and CDR2 YNNKEL (reference sequence). Here the CDR3 DNA reads TGTGCCAGCACCCCAGGGGGGACGAACACCGGGGAGCTGTTTTTT. This encodes CASTPGGTNTGELFF.

This chain joins TRBV12-5 and TRBJ1-5, with TRBD1 as a possible D gene (5 bases). The germline V gene encodes CDR1 LGHNT and CDR2 FRNRAP. Trimming stripped 5 bases from V and 5 bases from J, with 25 bases between. The CDR3 is made up of 18 amino acids. CDR3 residues: CASGMSGHSGANDQPQHF. DNA of the CDR3: TGTGCTAGTGGTATGTCAGGACATTCGGGCGCGAACGATCAGCCCCAGCATTTT.

This clonotype was observed a handful of times. The chain employs TRBV5-1 and TRBJ2-3, with 7 bases fitting TRBD1. The CDR3 has 16 amino acids. Per germline, CDR1 SGHRS and CDR2 YFSETQ. V was pared by 0 bases and J by 3 bases, with 7 bases of the junction left unmatched. The CDR3 is CASSLAATGFTDTQYF. The CDR3 region has the DNA TGCGCCAGCAGCTTGGCAGCGACAGGGTTTACAGATACGCAGTATTTT.

This clonotype appeared a few times. V is TRBV12-3 or TRBV12-4 and J is TRBJ1-3; D uncertain. Trimming removed 5 bases at V and 4 bases at J, with 12 bases between. The CDR3 is 14 residues long. The CDR3 here is CASSIVRAGNTIYF. CDR3 nucleotide sequence: TGTGCCAGCAGTATTGTTAGGGCCGGAAACACCATATATTTT.

The CDR3 is CASSQSGQATGELFF. The CDR3 nucleotides read TGTGCCAGCAGCCAGTCGGGACAGGCCACCGGGGAGCTGTTTTTT. The chain is built from TRBV7-8 and TRBJ2-2; TRBD1 agrees at 8 bases. The CDR3 sequence is 15 residues long. V gave up 5 bases and J gave up 4 bases; unmatched junction bases: 6. The germline gives CDR1 SGHVS, CDR2 FQNEAQ. Together with reference TRBV7-8 and TRBJ2-2, the CDR3 gives the full variable domain: GAGVSQSPRYKVAKRGQDVALRCDPISGHVSLFWYQQALGQGPEFLTYFQNEAQLDKSGLPSDRFFAERPEGSVSTLKIQRTQQEDSAVYLCASSQSGQATGELFFGEGSRLTVL.

This clonotype was observed many times. The chain combines TRBV12-3 or TRBV12-4 with TRBJ2-5; D might be TRBD1 (5 bases). There are 14 residues in the CDR3. The V end lost 4 bases, the J end lost 2 bases, and 11 bases lay between the germline ends. CDR3: CASSSGLGQETQYF. CDR3 DNA: TGTGCCAGCAGTTCAGGGTTAGGGCAAGAGACCCAGTACTTC.

The chain carries TRBV2 and TRBJ1-6; D not resolved. CDR1 is SNHLY, CDR2 FYNNEI, per germline. V was clipped by 1 base and J by 9 bases, with 7 bases between them. The CDR3 sequence is 13 residues long. The CDR3 coding sequence is TGTGCCAGCAGTGAAGGGGCGACTTCACCCCTCCACTTT. Its translation is CASSEGATSPLHF.

The rearrangement uses TRBV6-2 or TRBV6-3 and TRBJ1-5, with TRBD1 matching 7 bases. The CDR3 contains 13 residues. V lost 8 bases, J lost 11 bases, and 12 bases stayed unmatched. Per the germline V gene, CDR1 is MNHEY and CDR2 is SVGEGT. The CDR3 region has the DNA TGTGCCAGCTCCCGGGACAGACTTAGTTCCCAGCATTTT. Translated, it gives CASSRDRLSSQHF.

This clonotype was recorded at least ten times. J is TRBJ1-1 and V is TRBV3-1; D gene uncertain. V shed 7 bases and J shed 0 bases, with 12 bases lying between them. The length of the CDR3 is 14 residues. In germline, CDR1 is LGHDT, CDR2 YNNKEL (reference sequence). The CDR3: CASMGMEMNTEAFF. CDR3 sequence (DNA): TGTGCCAGCATGGGAATGGAGATGAACACTGAAGCTTTCTTT.

This clonotype was counted only a few times. The chain combines TRBV2 with TRBJ2-7; D unclear. The germline gives CDR1 SNHLY, CDR2 FYNNEI. There are 11 residues in the CDR3. Trimming pared 4 bases from V and 5 bases from J, leaving 6 bases between. Here the CDR3 DNA reads TGTGCCAGCAGTGGGCGGAACGAGCAGTACGTC. It is translated as CASSGRNEQYV.

This clonotype was counted between two and nine times. V is TRBV24-1 and J is TRBJ2-3, with 12 positions matching TRBD1. The CDR3 is made up of 15 amino acids. V shed 7 bases, J shed 4 bases, and the junction held 5 bases outside the gene matches. The germline V gene encodes CDR1 KGHDR and CDR2 SFDVKD. This chain's CDR3 is CATRPGQGASDTQYF. CDR3 nucleotides: TGTGCCACCAGGCCGGGACAGGGGGCATCAGATACGCAGTATTTT.

This chain links TRBV19 with TRBJ2-1; 8 bases fit TRBD2. This CDR3 contains 14 residues. Germline V CDR1 and CDR2: LNHDA, SQIVND (reference sequence). Trimming cost V 7 bases and J 0 bases; bases outside gene matches: 2. In DNA, the CDR3 is TGTGCCAGTAAAAGCGGGAGCTCCTACAATGAGCAGTTCTTC. Translated: CASKSGSSYNEQFF.

This clonotype was observed many times. The CDR3 here is CASGPHAEGGSYNEQFF. DNA of the CDR3: TGTGCTAGTGGCCCCCATGCTGAGGGGGGCTCCTACAATGAGCAGTTCTTC. V is TRBV12-5 and J is TRBJ2-1, with D perhaps TRBD1 or TRBD2 (6 bases each). The V and J ends lost 6 bases and 0 bases respectively, with 18 bases between them. The CDR3 loop spans 17 amino acids. CDR1 LGHNT and CDR2 FRNRAP come from the germline V gene.